These 15 T cell receptor beta chains were all obtained from the same sample, sequenced in a study of T-cell memory formation after mild COVID-19. TCRdb passed the 5' RACE reads through MiXCR, listing each CDR3 protein once. The data contain over 450,000 distinct CDR3 sequences, about a fifth of them singletons. Material: PBMCs or a T cell subset sorted from them (not recorded which). These TCRs come from an adult woman who had mild COVID-19 (a few samples of this study predate the infection). Cell type and time point are not known.

The chain couples TRBV24-1 to TRBJ2-1; the D is unclear. This CDR3 is built from 12 residues. The germline gives CDR1 KGHDR, CDR2 SFDVKD. V was clipped by 0 bases and J by 9 bases, with 5 bases between them. The CDR3 loop is CATSDLVSEQFF. The CDR3 region has the DNA TGTGCCACCAGTGATTTGGTCTCTGAGCAGTTCTTC.

This clonotype came up a few times. The chain employs TRBV7-2 and TRBJ2-5, with D possibly TRBD2 on 5 matching bases. The CDR3 covers 16 residues. Germline V lookup: CDR1 SGHTA, CDR2 FQGNSA. V was clipped by 1 base and J by 1 base, with 13 bases between them. CDR3 sequence (DNA): TGTGCCAGCAGCTTAGGTCGAGGGTACGGCCAAGAGACCCAGTACTTC. Translating gives CASSLGRGYGQETQYF.

The chain employs TRBV3-1 and TRBJ2-5; D is ambiguous. This CDR3 has 13 residues. Trimming removed 3 bases at V and 5 bases at J, with 10 bases between. Germline V gene lookup returns CDR1 LGHDT and CDR2 YNNKEL (reference sequence). Here the CDR3 DNA reads TGTGCCAGCAGCCATAAACCCCTGGAGACCCAGTACTTC. This translates into CASSHKPLETQYF.

This clonotype occurred a few times. V and J are TRBV12-3 or TRBV12-4 and TRBJ1-1; 9 positions match TRBD1. J lost 10 bases, V lost 5 bases, and 17 bases had no gene match. The CDR3 is made up of 16 amino acids. CDR3 nucleotide sequence: TGTGCCAGCAGTATTTTTTATAATAGGGACAGGGAGAGAGCTTTCTTT. It encodes CASSIFYNRDRERAFF.

The V gene is TRBV4-1, the J gene TRBJ2-2; D ambiguous. The V gene lost 3 bases and the J gene lost 6 bases, with 11 bases spanning the gap. This CDR3 is 14 amino acids long. CDR1 MGHRA and CDR2 YSYEKL come from the germline V gene. The CDR3 DNA reads TGCGCCAGCAGCCACATTATGGGTTCCGGGGAGCTGTTTTTT. Its translation is CASSHIMGSGELFF.

The chain combines TRBV9 with TRBJ2-1; D is possibly TRBD1 (7 bases). The CDR3 is 16 residues long. Germline V gene lookup returns CDR1 SGDLS and CDR2 YYNGEE. Trimming removed 0 bases at V and 3 bases at J, with 13 bases between. CDR3 DNA: TGTGCCAGCAGCGTAGTTGGCAGGGGGGACTACAATGAGCAGTTCTTC. As protein: CASSVVGRGDYNEQFF.

The genes are TRBV6-5 and TRBJ2-3; 10 bases match TRBD1. This CDR3 region has 18 residues. Germline V gene sequence: CDR1 MNHEY, CDR2 SVGAGI. J gave up 2 bases and V 5 bases, and 13 bases lay outside the gene matches. The CDR3 loop reads CASSPRDRGEVFTDTQYF. CDR3 sequence (DNA): TGTGCCAGCAGTCCTCGGGACAGGGGAGAGGTTTTCACAGATACGCAGTATTTT.

This clonotype has only a few counts. The rearrangement links TRBV18 to TRBJ2-5, with a weak D call TRBD1 (5 bases). V was pared by 2 bases and J by 5 bases, with 9 bases between. Germline V gene data show CDR1 as KGHSH and CDR2 as LQKENI. The CDR3 sequence is 13 residues long. CDR3 DNA sequence: TGTGCCAGCTCACCAGCAGGGCGGGAGACCCAGTACTTC. This codes for CASSPAGRETQYF.

This clonotype has more than one count but fewer than ten. The rearrangement uses TRBV18 and TRBJ2-5, with D tentatively TRBD2 (5 bases). V lost 2 bases and J 1 base, leaving 8 bases between the germline ends. This CDR3 has 14 residues. The germline gives CDR1 KGHSH, CDR2 LQKENI. This CDR3 is CASSPWGAQETQYF. In DNA form, the CDR3 reads TGTGCCAGCTCACCATGGGGAGCCCAAGAGACCCAGTACTTC.

V gene TRBV4-2 combines with J gene TRBJ2-3, with 15 bases that match TRBD2. The germline CDR1 and CDR2 sequences are LGHNA and YNFKEQ. The CDR3 runs 18 residues. J was trimmed by 5 bases and V by 5 bases; bases with no gene match: 11. CDR3 nucleotides: TGTGCCAGCAGCGCCCCCAGGACTAGCGGGAGGGCCGGAGATACGCAGTATTTT. Translating it yields CASSAPRTSGRAGDTQYF.

This clonotype was detected only a few times. V usage is TRBV10-3 and J usage is TRBJ2-1; 13 nucleotides match TRBD2. The germline V gene encodes CDR1 ENHRY and CDR2 SYGVKD. V gave up 4 bases and J gave up 7 bases; unmatched junction bases: 4. The CDR3 extends over 15 amino acids. The CDR3 is CAISGTSGSRNEQFF. The CDR3 DNA reads TGTGCCATCAGTGGGACTAGCGGGAGTAGGAATGAGCAGTTCTTC.

The rearrangement joins TRBV4-1 to TRBJ2-5, with TRBD2 identical over 10 bases. After removal of 4 bases from V and 4 bases from J, the junction contained 6 bases not matched to a gene. Per germline, CDR1 MGHRA and CDR2 YSYEKL. This CDR3 is 15 amino acids long. CDR3 sequence reads: CASSLERGGLETQYF. The DNA for the CDR3 is TGCGCCAGCAGCCTAGAGCGGGGGGGATTAGAGACCCAGTACTTC.

This clonotype has only a few counts. The V call is TRBV7-9, the J call TRBJ2-1; 9 bases agree with TRBD1. This CDR3 has 15 residues. Germline V lookup: CDR1 SEHNR, CDR2 FQNEAQ (reference sequence). The junction had 7 bases not matched to a gene; V was cut back by 5 bases and J by 5 bases. CDR3: CASSGGDRVHNEQFF. CDR3 coding DNA: TGTGCCAGCAGCGGAGGGGACAGGGTCCACAATGAGCAGTTCTTC.

This clonotype came up a few times. The chain combines TRBV30 with TRBJ1-5, with D unclear. CDR3 size: 17 residues. Germline assignment: CDR1 GTSNPN and CDR2 SVGIG (reference sequence). V dropped 0 bases and J dropped 0 bases, with 15 bases sitting between them. The CDR3 nucleotides are TGTGCCTGGAGTGTACCGGCCGCCACATATAGCAATCAGCCCCAGCATTTT. This sequence encodes CAWSVPAATYSNQPQHF.

The chain has TRBV6-1 and TRBJ1-1; TRBD1 might be the D (5 bases). There are 13 residues in the CDR3. V was cut by 11 bases and J by 4 bases, with 17 bases left in between. Germline V gene data show CDR1 as MNHNS and CDR2 as SASEGT. Written as DNA, the CDR3 is TGTGCCGTGGCGCTCCAGGGTGGCACTGAAGCTTTCTTT. Amino acids: CAVALQGGTEAFF.